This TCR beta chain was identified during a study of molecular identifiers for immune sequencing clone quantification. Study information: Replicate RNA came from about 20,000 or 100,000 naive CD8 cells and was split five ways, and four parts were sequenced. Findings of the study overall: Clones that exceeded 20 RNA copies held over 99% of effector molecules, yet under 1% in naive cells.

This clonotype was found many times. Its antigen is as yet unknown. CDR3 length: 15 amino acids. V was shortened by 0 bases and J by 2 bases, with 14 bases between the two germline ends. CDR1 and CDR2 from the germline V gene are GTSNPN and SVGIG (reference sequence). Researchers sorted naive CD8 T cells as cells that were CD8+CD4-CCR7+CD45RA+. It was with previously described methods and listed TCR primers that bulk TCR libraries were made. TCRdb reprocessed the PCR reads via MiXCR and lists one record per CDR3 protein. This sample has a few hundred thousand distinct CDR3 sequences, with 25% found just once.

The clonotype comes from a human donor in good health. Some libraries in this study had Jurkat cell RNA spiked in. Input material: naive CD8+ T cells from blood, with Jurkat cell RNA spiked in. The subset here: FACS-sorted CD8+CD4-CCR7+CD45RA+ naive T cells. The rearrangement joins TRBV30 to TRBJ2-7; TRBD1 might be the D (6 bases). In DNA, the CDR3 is TGTGCCTGGAGTGTATTTGGGCAGGGGCCCTACGAGCAGTACTTC. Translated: CAWSVFGQGPYEQYF.